A single sample gave rise to the 15 T cell receptor beta chains below, sequenced in a study of T cell responses to AZD1222 COVID-19 vaccine. TCRdb keeps only in-frame clones here, not all; method: immunoSEQ multiplex PCR. Of fewer than 200,000 clones listed, approximately 89% are singletons. The sample in question was peripheral blood, obtained 28 days after the second AZD1222 dose. Receptors originate from an adult who received the AZD1222 COVID-19 vaccine.

The chain is built from TRBV2 and TRBJ2-3; 13 bases are shared with TRBD2. CDR3 size: 16 residues. Germline-derived CDR1 and CDR2 are SNHLY and FYNNEI. The trim removed 1 base at V and 6 bases at J, leaving 4 bases unmatched. The CDR3: CASSEGTSGRSDTQYF. The CDR3, as DNA: TGTGCCAGCAGTGAAGGGACTAGCGGGAGATCCGATACGCAGTATTTT.

The gene calls are TRBV5-4 and TRBJ1-4, with 9 bases matching TRBD1. From germline, CDR1 is SGHNT and CDR2 YYREEE (reference sequence). J was trimmed by 0 bases and V by 4 bases; bases with no gene match: 4. There are 16 residues in the CDR3. The chain's CDR3 is CASSLRQGATNEKLFF. CDR3 nucleotide sequence: TGTGCCAGCAGCCTGAGACAGGGGGCAACTAATGAAAAACTGTTTTTT.

Written as DNA, the CDR3 is TGTGCCAGCAGCCAAGGGCAGGAAGGCCTATGGAGGGGTCATCAGCCCCAGCATTTT. Translated: CASSQGQEGLWRGHQPQHF. The chain recombines TRBV14 with TRBJ1-5, with a tentative D call TRBD1 (5 bases). Per germline, CDR1 SGHDN and CDR2 FVKESK. The CDR3 contains 19 residues. Trimming removed 1 base from V and 5 bases from J, with 24 bases in between.

This chain uses TRBV9 with TRBJ2-7; 8 bases fit TRBD1. The ends lost 0 bases at V and 6 bases at J; junction bases unmatched: 5. The length of the CDR3 is 14 residues. From germline, CDR1 is SGDLS and CDR2 YYNGEE. The CDR3 region is CASSVGQGLSEQYF. DNA for the CDR3: TGTGCCAGCAGCGTAGGACAGGGGCTAAGCGAGCAGTACTTC.

The chain recombines TRBV4-3 with TRBJ2-3; possibly TRBD2 for D (7 bases). Trimming pared 0 bases from V and 5 bases from J, leaving 15 bases between. The CDR3 spans 16 residues. Germline V gene lookup returns CDR1 LGHNA and CDR2 YSLEER. The DNA of the CDR3 is TGCGCCAGCAGCCAAGATTTGGCGGGGGCGAAAGATACGCAGTATTTT. Its protein product is CASSQDLAGAKDTQYF.

The chain links TRBV7-8 to TRBJ2-6, with 7 nucleotides matching TRBD1. V lost 5 bases and J lost 0; bases outside the gene matches: 7. This CDR3 contains 17 residues. The germline gives CDR1 SGHVS, CDR2 FQNEAQ. The CDR3 spells CASSLRQGSSGANVLTF. CDR3 nucleotide sequence: TGTGCCAGCAGCCTCAGACAGGGAAGCTCTGGGGCCAACGTCCTGACTTTC. Combining the CDR3 with reference TRBV7-8 and TRBJ2-6 gives the whole variable domain GAGVSQSPRYKVAKRGQDVALRCDPISGHVSLFWYQQALGQGPEFLTYFQNEAQLDKSGLPSDRFFAERPEGSVSTLKIQRTQQEDSAVYLCASSLRQGSSGANVLTFGAGSRLTVL.

V is TRBV4-1 and J is TRBJ1-3; D is unclear. Trimming removed 10 bases at V and 4 bases at J, with 8 bases between. CDR3 length: 11 amino acids. The germline gives CDR1 MGHRA, CDR2 YSYEKL. DNA of the CDR3: TGCGCCACCTCGGGAGGAAACACCATATATTTT. Encoded protein: CATSGGNTIYF.

The chain couples TRBV14 to TRBJ2-7; D not resolved. The V and J ends lost 2 bases and 3 bases respectively, with 5 bases between them. The germline gives CDR1 SGHDN, CDR2 FVKESK. The CDR3 is made up of 12 amino acids. For the CDR3, the DNA is TGTGCCAGCAGCCAACTTAACTACGAGCAGTACTTC. It translates to CASSQLNYEQYF.

V is TRBV27 and J is TRBJ1-5; D remains ambiguous. The ends were cut back, 2 bases at V and 4 bases at J, with 6 bases in the middle. CDR1 is MNHEY, CDR2 SMNVEV, per germline (reference sequence). This CDR3 spans 13 amino acids. The CDR3 is CASSLSLNQPQHF. Written as DNA, the CDR3 is TGTGCCAGCAGTTTAAGCTTGAATCAGCCCCAGCATTTT.

This chain links TRBV9 with TRBJ2-1; 8 nucleotides align to TRBD1. The germline V gene encodes CDR1 SGDLS and CDR2 YYNGEE. CDR3 length equals 14 residues. V lost 3 bases to trimming and J lost 6 bases; unmatched junction nucleotides: 5. CDR3: CASSARTGSNEQFF. CDR3 in DNA: TGTGCCAGCAGCGCCCGGACAGGGAGCAATGAGCAGTTCTTC.

The chain combines TRBV6-5 with TRBJ1-5; 8 nucleotides line up with TRBD1. Germline V gene sequence: CDR1 MNHEY, CDR2 SVGAGI. The CDR3 consists of 15 residues. The trim removed 6 bases at V and 4 bases at J, leaving 8 bases unmatched. CDR3 sequence (DNA): TGTGCCAGCAGCCCGGACAGGGTTCTAAATCAGCCCCAGCATTTT. It codes for CASSPDRVLNQPQHF.

The chain links TRBV5-4 to TRBJ2-2; 9 positions agree with TRBD2. In germline, CDR1 is SGHNT, CDR2 YYREEE (reference sequence). The ends lost 4 bases at V and 7 bases at J; junction bases unmatched: 17. The CDR3 consists of 18 residues. The CDR3 region has the DNA TGTGCCAGCAGCCCTCCCCAGACGGGACTAGCTTACGGCGGGGAGCTGTTTTTT. Its protein product is CASSPPQTGLAYGGELFF.

The genes are TRBV18 and TRBJ1-6; 8 bases agree with TRBD1. From germline, CDR1 is KGHSH and CDR2 LQKENI. The CDR3 length is 15 residues. With 3 bases clipped from V and 8 bases from J, the junction kept 6 bases outside the gene matches. CDR3 DNA sequence: TGTGCCAGCTCACCGTCCGGGACAGGAGATTCACCCCTCCACTTT. It yields the protein CASSPSGTGDSPLHF.

The V call is TRBV19, the J call TRBJ2-1; 13 nucleotides line up with TRBD2. After removal of 5 bases from V and 7 bases from J, the junction contained 5 bases not matched to a gene. This CDR3 has 15 amino acids. The germline gives CDR1 LNHDA, CDR2 SQIVND (reference sequence). CDR3 residues: CASSPRLAGGNEQFF. CDR3 nucleotide sequence: TGTGCCAGTAGTCCACGACTAGCGGGAGGTAATGAGCAGTTCTTC. The full variable domain, in which reference TRBV19 and TRBJ2-1 provide the parts outside the CDR3, is DGGITQSPKYLFRKEGQNVTLSCEQNLNHDAMYWYRQDPGQGLRLIYYSQIVNDFQKGDIAEGYSVSREKKESFPLTVTSAQKNPTAFYLCASSPRLAGGNEQFFGPGTRLTVL.

This clone came up once. This chain uses TRBV18 with TRBJ1-1, with D uncertain. This CDR3 is 14 amino acids long. V shed 3 bases and J shed 4 bases, with 12 bases lying between them. Per the germline V gene, CDR1 is KGHSH and CDR2 is LQKENI. CDR3 in amino acids: CASSPLPATTEAFF. CDR3 DNA sequence: TGTGCCAGCTCACCTTTGCCTGCCACCACTGAAGCTTTCTTT.